The entry that follows covers one TCR beta chain sequence. This CDR3 region has 15 residues. The V end was cut by 3 bases, the J end by 7 bases, with 18 bases between. Germline values: CDR1 LGHNA, CDR2 YSLEER. The record originates from a study of response to subunit inactivated influenza vaccine. Via MiXCR, TCRdb re-called the RT-PCR reads, giving one row per CDR3 protein. Found here are about 540,000 distinct CDR3 sequences, 20% to 25% of them singletons; the top ten hold under 3.5%. In addition, the sample was reused for a study of T cells expressing NK-cell markers. That paper notes: The authors made TCR beta cDNA libraries by 5'RACE template switching. This switching added a universal primer site and UMIs. From sorted CD3+CD56+NKG2C+, CD3+CD56+NKG2C- and CD3+CD56-NKG2C+ T cells came the TCR beta repertoires. Among CD8+ T cells from five or six donors, dominant NKG2C+ clonotypes accounted for roughly 1.0-8%.

The chain employs TRBV4-3 and TRBJ1-1, with D perhaps matching TRBD1 (6 bases). Sequences were derived from CD4+ T cells sorted from PBMCs, sampled 11 to 12 days after vaccination. This TCR derives from a man in his fifties who received an inactivated influenza vaccine. This chain's CDR3 is CASSQSGQRRVEAFF. The DNA for the CDR3 is TGCGCCAGCAGCCAGTCCGGACAGCGAAGAGTTGAAGCTTTCTTT.